The following is a T cell receptor (beta chain) sequence with its context. Original data processing: Quantification of nucleated cells was approximated via reference gene primer amplification. Profiled with immunoSEQ multiplex PCR; TCRdb holds only in-frame clones, not every one. V, J and clone size reflect that table, while D and trimming were determined from the DNA. The sample has 130,000 to 150,000 clones, around 80% seen once. The CDR3 is 14 residues long. V lost 6 bases and J lost 7, with 13 bases in between. Germline V lookup: CDR1 MNHEY, CDR2 SVGAGI. The data stem from a study of blood T cell repertoires in COVID-19. The overall study: Sites in the United States, Italy and Spain provided acute and convalescent COVID-19 samples. The cDNA or gDNA used as material had been derived from T cells, B-cell-depleted T cells, or PBMCs.

This clonotype was sampled from a man between 60 and 75 years old with acute or convalescent COVID-19. The rearrangement joins TRBV6-5 to TRBJ1-6; D is unclear. The sequenced sample consisted of peripheral blood. DNA of the CDR3: TGTGCCAGCAGGCCCGAAGTGGAGAATTCACCCCTCCACTTT. The encoded protein is CASRPEVENSPLHF.